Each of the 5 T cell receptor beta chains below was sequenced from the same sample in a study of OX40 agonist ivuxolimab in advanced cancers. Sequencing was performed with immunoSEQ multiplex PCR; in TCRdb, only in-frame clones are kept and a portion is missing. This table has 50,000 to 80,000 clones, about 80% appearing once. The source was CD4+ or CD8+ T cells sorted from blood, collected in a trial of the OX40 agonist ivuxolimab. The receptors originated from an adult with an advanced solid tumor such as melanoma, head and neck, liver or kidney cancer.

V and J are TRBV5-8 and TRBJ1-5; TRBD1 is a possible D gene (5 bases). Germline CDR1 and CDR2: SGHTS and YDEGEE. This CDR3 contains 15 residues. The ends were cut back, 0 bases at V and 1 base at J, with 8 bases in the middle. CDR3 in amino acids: CASSLAGRSNQPQHF. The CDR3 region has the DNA TGTGCCAGCAGCTTGGCGGGGCGAAGCAATCAGCCCCAGCATTTT.

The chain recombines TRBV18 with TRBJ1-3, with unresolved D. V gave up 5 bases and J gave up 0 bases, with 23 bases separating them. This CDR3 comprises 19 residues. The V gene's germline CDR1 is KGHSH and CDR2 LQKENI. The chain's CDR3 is CASSSKTPGTAHSGNTIYF. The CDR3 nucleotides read TGTGCCAGCTCATCTAAGACCCCAGGCACCGCACACTCTGGAAACACCATATATTTT.

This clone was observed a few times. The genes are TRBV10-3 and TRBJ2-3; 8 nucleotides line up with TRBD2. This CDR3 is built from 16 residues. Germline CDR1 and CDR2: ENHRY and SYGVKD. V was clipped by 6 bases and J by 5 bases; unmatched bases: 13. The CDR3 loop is CAIRGAGAGGGDTQYF. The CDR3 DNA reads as TGTGCCATCAGGGGAGCGGGAGCAGGCGGTGGAGATACGCAGTATTTT.

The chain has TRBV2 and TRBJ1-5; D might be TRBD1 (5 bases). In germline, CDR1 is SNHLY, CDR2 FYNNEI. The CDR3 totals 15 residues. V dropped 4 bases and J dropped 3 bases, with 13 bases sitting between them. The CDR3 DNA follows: TGTGCCAGCAGTGGGGACTCCGCCATCAATCAGCCCCAGCATTTT. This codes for CASSGDSAINQPQHF.

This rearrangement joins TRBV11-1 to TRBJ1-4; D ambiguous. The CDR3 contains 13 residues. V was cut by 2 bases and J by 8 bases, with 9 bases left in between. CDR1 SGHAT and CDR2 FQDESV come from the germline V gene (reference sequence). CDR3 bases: TGTGCCAGCAGCTTACGAATCGGAGAAAAACTGTTTTTT. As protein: CASSLRIGEKLFF.